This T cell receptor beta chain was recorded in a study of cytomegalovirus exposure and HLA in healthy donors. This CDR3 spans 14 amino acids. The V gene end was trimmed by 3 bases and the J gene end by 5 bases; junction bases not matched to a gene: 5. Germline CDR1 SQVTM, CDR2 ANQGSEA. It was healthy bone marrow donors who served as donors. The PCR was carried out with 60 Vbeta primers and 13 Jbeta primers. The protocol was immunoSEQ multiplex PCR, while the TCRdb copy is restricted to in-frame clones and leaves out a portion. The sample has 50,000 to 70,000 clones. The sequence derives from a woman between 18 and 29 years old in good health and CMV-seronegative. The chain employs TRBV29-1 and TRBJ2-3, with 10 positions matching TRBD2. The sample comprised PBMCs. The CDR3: CSVEVAGGGDTQYF. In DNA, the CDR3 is TGCAGCGTTGAGGTAGCGGGGGGCGGAGATACGCAGTATTTT.